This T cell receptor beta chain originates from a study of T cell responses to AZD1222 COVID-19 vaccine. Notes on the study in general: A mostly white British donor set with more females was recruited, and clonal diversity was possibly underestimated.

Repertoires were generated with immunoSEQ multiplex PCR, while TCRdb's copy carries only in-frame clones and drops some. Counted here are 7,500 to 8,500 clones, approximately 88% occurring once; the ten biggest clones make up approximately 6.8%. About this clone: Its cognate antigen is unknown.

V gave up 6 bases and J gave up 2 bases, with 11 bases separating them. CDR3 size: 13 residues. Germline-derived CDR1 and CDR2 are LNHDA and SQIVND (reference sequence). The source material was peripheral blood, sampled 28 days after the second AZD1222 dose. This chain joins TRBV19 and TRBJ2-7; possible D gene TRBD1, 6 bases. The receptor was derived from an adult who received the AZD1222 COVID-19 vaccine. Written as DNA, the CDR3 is TGTGCCAGTAGCCGGGACAATACCTACGAGCAGTACTTC. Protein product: CASSRDNTYEQYF.